This TCR beta chain was sequenced in a study of control samples from healthy donors and cancer patients. This clone turned up a few times. The CDR3 is 14 amino acids. Trimming cost V 4 bases and J 0 bases, with 7 bases left between them. Germline lookup yields CDR1 MDHEN and CDR2 SYDVKM. The data were produced by immunoSEQ multiplex PCR, yet TCRdb's version contains in-frame clones alone and is incomplete. The table lists fewer than 90,000 clones, roughly 89% of them singletons. This sequence originates from a woman in her sixties or seventies with head and neck cancer. Sequences were obtained from PBMCs. This sequence joins TRBV28 and TRBJ1-3; D uncertain. The CDR3 spells CASSSRNSGNTIYF. CDR3 DNA: TGTGCCAGCAGTTCAAGGAACTCTGGAAACACCATATATTTT.